The present TCR beta chain was sequenced within a study of STAT3 mutations in large granular lymphocyte leukemia. Study summary: Immunosuppressive therapy was given to more than half of T-LGLL patients.

Germline V gene data show CDR1 as SGDLS and CDR2 as YYNGEE. V lost 4 bases to trimming and J lost 4 bases; unmatched junction nucleotides: 8. The CDR3 is 14 residues long. Overall study results and limits: Some patients had persisting codominant clonotypes that could mask small clones. In T-cell large granular lymphocyte leukemia, about half of patients showed multiple immunodominant subclonotypes.

The data were produced by immunoSEQ multiplex PCR, yet TCRdb's version contains in-frame clones alone and is incomplete. The table includes tens of thousands of clones, roughly three quarters detected once. As to this clone: The antigen is unknown.

V is TRBV9 and J is TRBJ2-7; 7 nucleotides align to TRBD1. The TCR comes from a human donor with T large granular lymphocyte leukemia. Some clones in this sample may be carry-over from other donors' samples. The sequencing input was PBMCs. The CDR3 protein is CASSIGTVPYEQYF. CDR3 nucleotides: TGTGCCAGCAGCATTGGGACAGTTCCATACGAGCAGTACTTC.